This T cell receptor (beta chain) is drawn from a study of response to subunit inactivated influenza vaccine. Study-wide findings and caveats: There was a suggestion from the authors that each seasonal influenza vaccination recruits few new T cells.

To note about this clonotype: Its target is not known.

Using its own MiXCR run on the RT-PCR reads, TCRdb lists one record per CDR3 protein. The sample contains around 470,000 distinct CDR3 sequences, 6% to 9% of which appear only once. Germline lookup yields CDR1 LNHNV and CDR2 YYDKDF (reference sequence). The CDR3 is 16 amino acids. V dropped 1 base and J dropped 5; count of bases not matched to a gene: 10. J is TRBJ2-5 and V is TRBV15, with 7 positions matching TRBD2. This clonotype was sampled from a man aged 50 to 69 who received an inactivated influenza vaccine. The sequences come from PBMCs from blood, collected less than 30 months after vaccination. CDR3 region: CATSRVFAGAGETQYF. Written as DNA, the CDR3 is TGTGCCACCAGCAGAGTCTTTGCGGGAGCCGGGGAGACCCAGTACTTC.